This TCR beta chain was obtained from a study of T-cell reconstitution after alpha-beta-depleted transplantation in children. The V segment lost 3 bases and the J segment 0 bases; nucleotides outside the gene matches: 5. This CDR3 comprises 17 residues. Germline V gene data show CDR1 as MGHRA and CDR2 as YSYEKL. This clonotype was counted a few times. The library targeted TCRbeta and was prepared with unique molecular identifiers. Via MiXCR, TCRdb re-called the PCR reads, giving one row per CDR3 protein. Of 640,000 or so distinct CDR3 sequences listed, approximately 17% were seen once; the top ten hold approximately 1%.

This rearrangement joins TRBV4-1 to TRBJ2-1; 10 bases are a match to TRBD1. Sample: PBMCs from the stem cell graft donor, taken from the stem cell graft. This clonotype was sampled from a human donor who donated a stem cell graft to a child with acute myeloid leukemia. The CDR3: CASSQSRTGGSYNEQFF. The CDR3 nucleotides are TGCGCCAGCAGCCAGAGCAGGACAGGGGGCTCCTACAATGAGCAGTTCTTC.